The text below deals with one TCR beta chain. The CD4+ fraction was divided into a CD45RA+ naive subset and a CD45RA-negative memory subset. V trimming: 3 bases; J trimming: 4 bases; junction bases outside the gene matches: 10. Germline CDR1 reads KGHSH; CDR2 reads LQKENI. The CDR3 totals 16 residues. The sample comes from a study of shared clonotypes between healthy human individuals. On the study more broadly: CD4 naive and memory got three plates each, CD8 naive two, CD8 memory one.

Repertoires were generated with immunoSEQ multiplex PCR, while TCRdb's copy carries only in-frame clones and drops some. The table records under 550,000 clones, about 96% of them present only once. This sequence originates from a woman aged 25 to 39 in good health. The chain carries TRBV18 and TRBJ2-5, with TRBD2 matching 8 bases. The sequencing input was naive CD4+ T cells sorted from blood. Subset meaning: CD45RA+ positively selected. CDR3 loop: CASSPTSGRVGETQYF. The DNA of the CDR3 is TGTGCCAGCTCACCCACAAGCGGGAGAGTTGGAGAGACCCAGTACTTC.